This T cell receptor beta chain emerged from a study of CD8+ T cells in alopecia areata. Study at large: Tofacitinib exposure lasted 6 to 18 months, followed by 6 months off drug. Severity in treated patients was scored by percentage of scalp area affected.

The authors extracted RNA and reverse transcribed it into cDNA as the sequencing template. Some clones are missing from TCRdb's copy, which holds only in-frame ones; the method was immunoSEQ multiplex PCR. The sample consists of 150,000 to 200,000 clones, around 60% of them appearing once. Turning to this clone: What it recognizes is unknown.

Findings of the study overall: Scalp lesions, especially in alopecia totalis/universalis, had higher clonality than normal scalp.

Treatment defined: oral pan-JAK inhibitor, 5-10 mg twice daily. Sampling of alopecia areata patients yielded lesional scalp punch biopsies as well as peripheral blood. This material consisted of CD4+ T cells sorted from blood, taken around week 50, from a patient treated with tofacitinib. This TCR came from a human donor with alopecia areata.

The CDR3 here is CSATKPGQRDGGYTF. The DNA of the CDR3 is TGCAGCGCAACTAAGCCCGGACAGCGAGATGGGGGCTACACCTTC. The rearrangement links TRBV29-1 to TRBJ1-2, with D maybe TRBD1 (6 bases). The CDR3 is made up of 15 amino acids. The ends were cut back, 7 bases at V and 8 bases at J, with 26 bases in the middle. Germline values: CDR1 SQVTM, CDR2 ANQGSEA.